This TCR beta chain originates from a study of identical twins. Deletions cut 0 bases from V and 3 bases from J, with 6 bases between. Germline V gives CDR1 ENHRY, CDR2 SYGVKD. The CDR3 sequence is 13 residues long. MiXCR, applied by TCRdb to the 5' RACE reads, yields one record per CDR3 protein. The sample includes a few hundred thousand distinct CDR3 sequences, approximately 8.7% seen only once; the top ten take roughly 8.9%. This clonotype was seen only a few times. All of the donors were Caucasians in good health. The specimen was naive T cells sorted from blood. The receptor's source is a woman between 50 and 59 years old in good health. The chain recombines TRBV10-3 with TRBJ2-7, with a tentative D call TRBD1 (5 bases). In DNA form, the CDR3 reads TGTGCCATCAGTGAGTCCGACAGCTACGAGCAGTACGTC. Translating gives CAISESDSYEQYV.